This T cell receptor beta chain derives from a study of neurological immune-mediated disorders. This clonotype was seen ten or more times. Per germline, CDR1 SEHNR and CDR2 FQNEAQ (reference sequence). The V gene lost 5 bases and the J gene lost 2 bases, with 7 bases spanning the gap. The CDR3 runs to 13 residues. With 10-nucleotide random UMIs, 5'RACE was used to make the cDNA. In every sequencing run, more than 180 million TCR-beta sequences were generated from 15-18 subjects. Via MiXCR, TCRdb re-called the 5' RACE reads, giving one row per CDR3 protein. Of about 55,000 distinct CDR3 sequences listed, approximately 3.9% are singletons.

The source of this sequence is a man aged 25-40 years with multiple sclerosis. The V and J genes are TRBV7-9 and TRBJ1-3; D not certain. The specimen was PBMCs. The CDR3, as DNA: TGTGCCAGCAGCCCCGGGACTGGAAACACCATATATTTT. It encodes CASSPGTGNTIYF.